This T cell receptor beta chain was identified in a study of T cells in Graves' hyperthyroidism and ophthalmopathy. Notes on the study in general: Blood also showed most of the thyroid clonotypes that were expanded above 0.001. Model predictions of ophthalmopathy came a median approximately 6.5 months before onset.

Researchers took RNA transcripts and amplified the TCR beta CDR3 regions from them. In the first-round RT-PCR of the TCR CDR3, the HTBI primer set was used. TCRdb analysed the multiplex PCR reads with MiXCR anew, one entry per CDR3 protein. The table shows 530,000 or so distinct CDR3 sequences, with roughly 46% occurring only once. The CDR3 covers 13 residues. Germline loops: CDR1 SGHTA, CDR2 FQGTGA. Patients between 18 and 65 years old had hyperthyroidism, newly diagnosed and lasting under 2 months. Lactation, pregnancy, other autoimmune disease or uncontrolled infection led to exclusion of patients. This clonotype was counted between two and nine times. The antigen is not known.

The V and J genes are TRBV7-3 and TRBJ2-7, with D uncertain. Matching the DNA end better, TRBJ2-1 makes the J call doubtful. This TCR was sampled from a young woman with Graves' hyperthyroidism. Specimen: peripheral blood or thyroid tissue (not recorded which). The CDR3 loop is CASSLNNGYEQFF. The CDR3 region has the DNA TGTGCCAGCAGCTTGAATAATGGGTATGAGCAGTTCTTC.